This T cell receptor (beta chain) is from a study of OX40 agonist ivuxolimab in advanced cancers. About the study: Intravenous ivuxolimab at 0.01 to 10 mg/kg was given to patients every 2 weeks.

Data came from immunoSEQ multiplex PCR; TCRdb stores just in-frame clones and leaves some out. The top ten hold about 2.4% of the sample, which has about 100,000 clones, 90% to 95% seen once. Study-wide results and limits: Clonal expansion among partial responders at 0.1-3.0 mg/kg ranked near the lowest.

Looked up from germline, CDR1 is SGHDN and CDR2 is FVKESK. CDR3 length: 17 residues. V was trimmed by 0 bases and J by 0 bases, leaving 15 bases between them. With respect to this clone: The target antigen is unknown.

This material consisted of CD4+ or CD8+ T cells sorted from blood, taken in a trial of the OX40 agonist ivuxolimab. The TCR was taken from an adult with an advanced solid tumor such as melanoma, head and neck, liver or kidney cancer. The chain couples TRBV14 to TRBJ2-7; possibly TRBD1 for D (6 bases). The CDR3 spells CASSQEFAGASSYEQYF. CDR3 nucleotides: TGTGCCAGCAGCCAAGAATTCGCAGGGGCCAGCTCCTACGAGCAGTACTTC. The full variable domain, in which reference TRBV14 and TRBJ2-7 provide the parts outside the CDR3, is EAGVTQFPSHSVIEKGQTVTLRCDPISGHDNLYWYRRVMGKEIKFLLHFVKESKQDESGMPNNRFLAERTGGTYSTLKVQPAELEDSGVYFCASSQEFAGASSYEQYFGPGTRLTVT.